The 17 T cell receptor beta chains reported below all come from one sample, sequenced in a study of shared clonotypes between healthy human individuals. Generated by immunoSEQ multiplex PCR, the TCRdb table keeps only in-frame clones and is missing some. The repertoire includes about 92,000 clones, approximately 44% of them detected once, and approximately 15% sits in the top ten. Material: PBMCs. The source is a woman in her 40s in good health. Some clones in this sample may be carry-over from other donors' samples.

V is TRBV7-4 and J is TRBJ1-1, with D maybe TRBD1 (6 bases). V gave up 4 bases and J gave up 5 bases, with 8 bases separating them. CDR1 and CDR2 (germline): SGHVT, SQSDAQ. The CDR3 loop spans 12 amino acids. The CDR3 reads CASSWGTTEAFF. CDR3 nucleotide sequence: TGTGCCAGCAGCTGGGGGACAACTGAAGCTTTCTTT. Together with reference TRBV7-4 and TRBJ1-1, the CDR3 gives the full variable domain: GAGVSQSPRYKVAKRGRDVALRCDSISGHVTLYWYRQTLGQGSEVLTYSQSDAQRDKSGRPSGRFSAERPERSVSTLKIQRTEQGDSAVYLCASSWGTTEAFFGQGTRLTVV.

The chain joins TRBV30 to TRBJ1-1; D not certain. V gave up 7 bases and J gave up 6 bases, with 24 bases separating them. The CDR3 is made up of 15 amino acids. CDR1 is GTSNPN, CDR2 SVGIG, per germline (reference sequence). CDR3 amino acids: CAYHRGLSRRSEAFF. As DNA, the CDR3 is TGTGCCTATCATCGAGGTTTGAGCCGTCGTTCTGAAGCTTTCTTT.

This clone was detected only a few times. The chain uses TRBV2 and TRBJ2-1; perhaps TRBD2 as D (6 bases). Looked up from germline, CDR1 is SNHLY and CDR2 is FYNNEI. The V end was cut by 6 bases, the J end by 9 bases, with 15 bases between. The CDR3 spans 13 residues. The DNA for the CDR3 is TGTGCCAGCAGAACCCTCTGGGAGGTTGAGCAGTTCTTC. Translated: CASRTLWEVEQFF.

The chain has TRBV29-1 and TRBJ2-3; 10 bases fit TRBD1. The CDR3 totals 15 residues. Germline values: CDR1 SQVTM, CDR2 ANQGSEA. With 3 bases clipped from V and 1 base from J, the junction kept 4 bases outside the gene matches. The CDR3 sequence is CSVESGTGGTDTQYF. Here the CDR3 DNA reads TGCAGCGTTGAGTCCGGGACAGGGGGCACAGATACGCAGTATTTT.

The V call is TRBV11-3, the J call TRBJ2-3; TRBD1 aligns across 7 bases. CDR3 length equals 14 residues. V lost 5 bases and J lost 3; bases outside the gene matches: 5. Germline V gene sequence: CDR1 SGHNT, CDR2 YENEEA. Here the CDR3 reads CASSLGTATDTQYF. Written as DNA, the CDR3 is TGTGCCAGCAGCCTTGGGACAGCAACAGATACGCAGTATTTT.

The table lists this clone with a few counts. The rearrangement joins TRBV2 to TRBJ1-2; a possible D gene is TRBD1 (6 bases). Trimming cost V 10 bases and J 5 bases, with 17 bases left between them. CDR1 and CDR2 from the germline V gene are SNHLY and FYNNEI. CDR3 length: 13 amino acids. The CDR3 bases are TGTGCCACCTCCTTAGGGGGGCGGTATGGCTACACCTTC. As protein: CATSLGGRYGYTF. Looking up the rest from reference TRBV2 and TRBJ1-2 gives the full variable domain: EPEVTQTPSHQVTQMGQEVILRCVPISNHLYFYWYRQILGQKVEFLVSFYNNEISEKSEIFDDQFSVERPDGSNFTLKIRSTKLEDSAMYFCATSLGGRYGYTFGSGTRLTVV.

Ten or more counts support this clone. The same CDR3 also results from other DNA sequences found in this sample. The chain recombines TRBV9 with TRBJ1-4, with D maybe TRBD1 (5 bases). Trimming left V 4 bases short and J 7 bases short, with 11 bases between. The CDR3 extends over 13 amino acids. From germline, CDR1 is SGDLS and CDR2 YYNGEE. CDR3 bases: TGTGCCAGCAGCTTCGGGACCGCTGAAAAACTGTTTTTT. This gives the protein CASSFGTAEKLFF.

This clone was recorded a few times. The chain links TRBV18 to TRBJ1-1, with unresolved D. V lost 2 bases and J lost 1, with 17 bases in between. The CDR3 loop spans 17 amino acids. In germline, CDR1 is KGHSH, CDR2 LQKENI. The CDR3 is CASSPSLSRQPNTEAFF. The CDR3 bases are TGTGCCAGCTCACCATCACTAAGCCGGCAGCCGAACACTGAAGCTTTCTTT.

The genes are TRBV5-6 and TRBJ1-1; tentative D call: TRBD1 (5 bases). Germline V gene lookup returns CDR1 SGHDT and CDR2 YYEEEE. The ends were cut back, 4 bases at V and 5 bases at J, with 12 bases in the middle. This CDR3 comprises 13 residues. CDR3 bases: TGTGCCAGCAGCCGCAGGGTCGGGACTGAAGCTTTCTTT. It translates to CASSRRVGTEAFF.

V gene TRBV6-6 combines with J gene TRBJ2-5, with 10 nucleotides matching TRBD2. The CDR3 is 14 residues long. Germline V lookup: CDR1 MNHNY, CDR2 SVGAGI (reference sequence). After removal of 4 bases from V and 5 bases from J, the junction contained 4 bases not matched to a gene. The CDR3 loop is CASSLAGGRETQYF. The CDR3 coding sequence is TGTGCCAGCAGTTTAGCGGGAGGTCGGGAGACCCAGTACTTC.

The chain joins TRBV7-8 to TRBJ2-1; 12 bases line up with TRBD2. CDR1 is SGHVS, CDR2 FQNEAQ, per germline. Trimming cost V 4 bases and J 10 bases; bases outside gene matches: 5. The CDR3 is 14 residues long. The chain's CDR3 is CASSSWTSGNEQFF. The CDR3 DNA follows: TGTGCCAGCAGCTCTTGGACTAGCGGGAACGAGCAGTTCTTC.

The genes are TRBV7-2 and TRBJ1-3; D not resolved. This CDR3 is 14 amino acids long. V lost 2 bases to trimming and J lost 0 bases, with 5 bases between them. Germline CDR1 and CDR2: SGHTA and FQGNSA. CDR3 protein: CASSLSVSGNTIYF. CDR3 sequence (DNA): TGTGCCAGCAGCTTATCCGTCTCTGGAAACACCATATATTTT.

The chain couples TRBV10-2 to TRBJ2-3; TRBD1 might be the D (6 bases). Germline V gene lookup returns CDR1 WSHSY and CDR2 SAAADI. The CDR3 length is 14 residues. V shed 9 bases and J shed 2 bases, with 15 bases lying between them. As DNA, the CDR3 is TGCGCCAGTCACAGGGACCAGAACACAGATACGCAGTATTTT. Residues: CASHRDQNTDTQYF.

In its sample, this clone was seen once. The chain combines TRBV18 with TRBJ2-5; 10 bases line up with TRBD1. With V trimmed by 4 bases and J by 9 bases, 11 bases remained unmatched. Germline V gene data show CDR1 as KGHSH and CDR2 as LQKENI. CDR3 length equals 15 residues. The CDR3 bases are TGTGCCAGCTCACTTGCAGGGACAGGGGACGAGGCCCAGTACTTC. Translated: CASSLAGTGDEAQYF.

This rearrangement joins TRBV28 to TRBJ2-5; possible D gene TRBD1, 6 bases. With 7 bases removed from V and 0 bases from J, the gap between germline ends came to 15 bases. The CDR3 has 15 amino acids. The germline V gene has CDR1 MDHEN and CDR2 SYDVKM. CDR3 in amino acids: CASNTNRVNQETQYF. DNA for the CDR3: TGTGCCAGCAACACGAACAGGGTTAACCAAGAGACCCAGTACTTC.

For this clone: One base separates it from a far larger clone, so it is likely a read error. This rearrangement joins TRBV28 to TRBJ2-7, with TRBD2 matching over 7 bases. V gave up 2 bases and J gave up 2 bases; unmatched junction bases: 15. Germline loops: CDR1 MDHEN, CDR2 SYDVKM. The CDR3 is 18 residues long. This CDR3 is CASSLSGTLTFNTYEQYF. The CDR3 DNA is TGTGCCAGCAGTTTAAGCGGGACTCTCACATTTAACACCTACGAGCAGTACTTC.

Ten or more counts support this clone. The chain combines TRBV11-2 with TRBJ2-2; tentatively, D is TRBD1 (6 bases). Trimming left V 0 bases short and J 3 bases short, with 14 bases between. CDR1 is SGHAT, CDR2 FQNNGV, per germline. The CDR3 consists of 17 residues. Here the CDR3 reads CASSLEVGALDTGELFF. DNA for the CDR3: TGTGCCAGCAGCTTAGAAGTGGGGGCGTTAGACACCGGGGAGCTGTTTTTT.